This T cell receptor (beta chain) was sequenced in a study of T cells in localized non-small cell lung cancer. The CDR3 runs to 14 residues. With 2 bases removed from V and 3 bases from J, the gap between germline ends came to 10 bases. Germline V lookup: CDR1 MNHEY, CDR2 SVGAGI. The study, taken as a whole, reports: Adjacent uninvolved lung tissue had the highest T cell clonality, exceeding tumor. An association was observed between higher blood T cell density and longer overall survival. Multi-region tumor sequencing was not done, so intratumor heterogeneity could not be excluded. Out of the top 100 tumor clones, a median around 57 were seen in adjacent lung.

This clone was seen a handful of times. The antigen is undetermined. Repertoires were generated with immunoSEQ multiplex PCR, while TCRdb's copy carries only in-frame clones and drops some. Of under 40,000 clones in the sample, around nine tenths were seen once. This specimen consisted of peripheral blood, obtained before any cancer treatment. The gene calls are TRBV6-5 and TRBJ1-2, with TRBD1 as a possible D gene (6 bases). This TCR was sampled from a woman aged 35-75 years with stage I lung adenocarcinoma. The CDR3 sequence is CASSYRGKDYGYTF. CDR3 sequence (DNA): TGTGCCAGCAGTTACAGGGGGAAAGACTATGGCTACACCTTC.